This TCR beta chain was identified during a study of T cells in Graves' hyperthyroidism and ophthalmopathy. Broader study findings: Ophthalmopathy, as predicted by the model, came a median roughly 6.5 months after the prediction. Stable hyperthyroidism was told apart from ophthalmopathy by a model built on 13 V-J features.

This CDR3 is built from 17 residues. The junction had 13 bases not matched to a gene; V was cut back by 2 bases and J by 4 bases. Germline V gene lookup returns CDR1 MDHEN and CDR2 SYDVKM. TCR beta CDR3 sequences were amplified from RNA transcripts. Researchers ran a first-round RT-PCR on the TCR CDR3 using the HTBI primer set. TCRdb re-called the multiplex PCR reads through MiXCR, storing one row per CDR3 protein. The repertoire consists of about 270,000 distinct CDR3 sequences, with roughly 15% occurring once and the leading ten covering over 25%. This clonotype has ten or more counts. What it binds is not known.

This chain uses TRBV28 with TRBJ1-2; 7 bases are a match to TRBD1. The specimen was blood. This receptor was obtained from a woman in her forties or fifties with Graves' hyperthyroidism that later progressed to Graves' ophthalmopathy. CDR3 region: CASSLISAGQRGYGYTF. In DNA form, the CDR3 reads TGTGCCAGCAGTTTAATCTCCGCGGGACAGAGGGGCTATGGCTACACCTTC.